This T cell receptor (beta chain) is drawn from a study of blood T cells in healthy people across ages. With a J-beta primer mix and a sample-barcoded 5' primer, a second PCR ran about 6 to 11 cycles. TCRdb called the 5' RACE reads again in MiXCR, with one record for every CDR3 protein. The sample yields roughly 1.5 million distinct CDR3 sequences, less than 45% seen once. There are a few counts of this clonotype. Antigen unknown. Trimming stripped 7 bases from V and 4 bases from J, with 0 bases between. Germline V gene sequence: CDR1 MNHNS, CDR2 SASEGT. CDR3 length: 9 residues. General study points: Reliance upon unsorted PBMCs precluded definitive naive versus antigen-experienced comparison. Donor CMV status was unknown, possibly confounding expanded clonotype changes.

This sequence joins TRBV6-1 and TRBJ2-3; D is ambiguous. The sample comprised blood. The source of this sequence is a woman aged 18-35 years in good health. The CDR3 DNA reads as TGTGCCAGCACAGATACGCAGTATTTT. Protein sequence: CASTDTQYF.